This entry lists 12 T cell receptor beta chains sequenced from one sample in a study of shared clonotypes between healthy human individuals. Assay used: immunoSEQ multiplex PCR; TCRdb lists only in-frame clones, some missing. The sample lists under 130,000 clones, about 72% seen once, with 24% in the top ten. The sequenced sample consisted of memory CD8+ T cells sorted from blood. Subset reported: CD45RO+ cells pooled with CCR7-negative TemRA cells. Receptors were obtained from a woman in her 30s in good health.

This clone was seen a few times. The chain links TRBV27 to TRBJ2-7, with D tentatively TRBD2 (6 bases). CDR1 MNHEY and CDR2 SMNVEV come from the germline V gene (reference sequence). This CDR3 is 16 amino acids long. The V end was cut by 5 bases, the J end by 0 bases, with 17 bases between. The CDR3, as DNA: TGTGCCAGCAGTCCGCATAGCGGATACTTCTCCTACGAGCAGTACTTC. It codes for CASSPHSGYFSYEQYF.

The V call is TRBV28, the J call TRBJ2-1; 13 bases line up with TRBD2. V dropped 6 bases and J dropped 7; count of bases not matched to a gene: 12. Germline assignment: CDR1 MDHEN and CDR2 SYDVKM. The CDR3 consists of 17 residues. CDR3 sequence reads: CASSNLIGTSGINEQFF. CDR3 sequence (DNA): TGTGCCAGCAGCAACCTCATCGGGACTAGCGGGATAAATGAGCAGTTCTTC.

This clone was seen once. The rearrangement uses TRBV29-1 and TRBJ2-7, with a tentative D call TRBD1 (5 bases). V gave up 7 bases and J gave up 5 bases, with 12 bases separating them. This CDR3 spans 11 amino acids. Germline values: CDR1 SQVTM, CDR2 ANQGSEA. Here the CDR3 reads CSGWGEDEQYF. DNA for the CDR3: TGCAGCGGATGGGGCGAGGACGAGCAGTACTTC.

This clone appeared a few times. The chain employs TRBV15 and TRBJ2-3; 9 bases map to TRBD2. Germline CDR1 reads LNHNV; CDR2 reads YYDKDF (reference sequence). The CDR3 is 16 amino acids. The J segment lost 5 bases and the V segment lost 1 base, leaving 7 bases of the junction unmatched. The CDR3 sequence is CATSRGSSGNVDTQYF. CDR3 DNA sequence: TGTGCCACCAGCAGAGGTTCTAGCGGGAATGTAGATACGCAGTATTTT.

Judged by abundance, this clone is medium-sized. This chain links TRBV5-6 with TRBJ1-1, with D unresolved. CDR1 SGHDT and CDR2 YYEEEE come from the germline V gene. The CDR3 extends over 16 amino acids. V shed 8 bases and J shed 1 base, with 21 bases lying between them. The CDR3 here is CASISRLQVTNTEAFF. CDR3 nucleotides: TGTGCCAGTATCTCACGTCTTCAGGTGACGAACACTGAAGCTTTCTTT.

There are many counts of this clone. The chain employs TRBV7-6 and TRBJ1-3, with D maybe TRBD1 (6 bases). The CDR3 loop spans 17 amino acids. Trimming took off 2 bases at V and 0 bases at J, with 14 bases between the two ends. Germline assignment: CDR1 SGHVS and CDR2 FNYEAQ. DNA of the CDR3: TGTGCCAGCAGCTTATACCCCAGGGGACACTCTGGAAACACCATATATTTT. Translated: CASSLYPRGHSGNTIYF.

V and J are TRBV5-1 and TRBJ2-3; perhaps TRBD2 as D (7 bases). The germline V gene has CDR1 SGHRS and CDR2 YFSETQ. V was clipped by 6 bases and J by 0 bases, with 14 bases between them. The CDR3 runs to 15 residues. This CDR3 is CASKLGGPSTDTQYF. The CDR3 DNA reads TGCGCCAGCAAGCTCGGGGGGCCTAGCACAGATACGCAGTATTTT.

This clone was seen only a few times. This chain links TRBV6-1 with TRBJ2-1; 13 bases map to TRBD2. CDR3 length equals 14 residues. Germline V gives CDR1 MNHNS, CDR2 SASEGT. V lost 4 bases, J lost 6 bases, and 0 bases stayed unmatched. The CDR3 coding sequence is TGTGCCAGCAGTGGACTAGCGGGAGGCAATGAGCAGTTCTTC. The encoded protein is CASSGLAGGNEQFF.

This chain connects TRBV25-1 to TRBJ2-1; 10 bases are a match to TRBD1. V lost 11 bases to trimming and J lost 2 bases; unmatched junction nucleotides: 9. The CDR3 loop spans 15 amino acids. Germline V lookup: CDR1 MGHDK, CDR2 SYGVNS. Here the CDR3 DNA reads TGTGCCTCGGGAAGCGGGACAGGGGCCTACAATGAGCAGTTCTTC. It translates to CASGSGTGAYNEQFF.

For the CDR3, the DNA is TGTGCCAGCAGCCCCCGCTGGGGGGACAATGAGCAGTTCTTC. This encodes CASSPRWGDNEQFF. This chain joins TRBV13 and TRBJ2-1; D might be TRBD2 (6 bases). Germline assignment: CDR1 PRHDT and CDR2 FYEKMQ (reference sequence). CDR3 length equals 14 residues. The V end lost 5 bases, the J end lost 5 bases, and 13 bases lay between the germline ends.

Written as DNA, the CDR3 is TGTGCCAGCAGTCTCCAGGGAGGGGCTGATGGCTACACCTTC. This codes for CASSLQGGADGYTF. J is TRBJ1-2 and V is TRBV6-4; possibly TRBD1 for D (5 bases). Germline loops: CDR1 MRHNA, CDR2 SNTAGT. Deletions cut 5 bases from V and 6 bases from J, with 16 bases between. CDR3 size: 14 residues.

CDR3 loop: CASSWDGSPLEQYF. CDR3 nucleotides: TGTGCCAGCAGCTGGGACGGATCCCCCCTGGAGCAGTACTTC. This chain connects TRBV5-5 to TRBJ2-7; either TRBD1 or TRBD2 may fit D (5 bases each). Trimming pared 3 bases from V and 7 bases from J, leaving 17 bases between. Looked up from germline, CDR1 is SGHKS and CDR2 is YYEKEE (reference sequence). This CDR3 comprises 14 residues.